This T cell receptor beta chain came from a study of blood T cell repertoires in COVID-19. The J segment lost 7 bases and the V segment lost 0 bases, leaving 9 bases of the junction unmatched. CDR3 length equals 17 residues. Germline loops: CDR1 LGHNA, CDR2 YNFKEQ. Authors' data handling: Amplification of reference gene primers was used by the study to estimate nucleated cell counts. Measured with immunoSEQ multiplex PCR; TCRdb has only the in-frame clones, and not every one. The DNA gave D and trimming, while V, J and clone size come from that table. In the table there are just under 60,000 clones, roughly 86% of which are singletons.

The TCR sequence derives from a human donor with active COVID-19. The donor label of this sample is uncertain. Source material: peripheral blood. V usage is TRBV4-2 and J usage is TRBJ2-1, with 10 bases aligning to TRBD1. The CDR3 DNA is TGTGCCAGCAGCCAAGATATAAGGACAGGGGGGCGGAATGAGCAGTTCTTC. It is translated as CASSQDIRTGGRNEQFF.